This T cell receptor beta chain was obtained from a study of blood T cell repertoires in COVID-19. Study details: Collection of acute and convalescent COVID-19 samples took place in the United States, Italy and Spain. The analysed material was cDNA or gDNA that came from T cells, B-cell-depleted T cells, or PBMCs.

Per the study methods: Amplified reference gene primers provided the basis for estimating nucleated cell counts. Produced via immunoSEQ multiplex PCR; TCRdb's table is partial and in-frame only. Clonal size and the V and J genes are those of that table, whereas D and trimming came from the DNA. In the table there are approximately 350,000 clones, over 70% of which are singletons. It was during active infection that Seattle patients were enrolled and then longitudinally followed. The CDR3 covers 16 residues. Germline values: CDR1 MNHEY, CDR2 SVGAGI. V was clipped by 2 bases and J by 9 bases; unmatched bases: 7.

Sequencing used peripheral blood. This TCR was sampled from a woman between 45 and 60 years old with COVID-19, enrolled during active disease. V gene TRBV6-5 combines with J gene TRBJ2-1; 13 bases are shared with TRBD2. This chain's CDR3 is CASSYLTSGRAGEQFF. The DNA for the CDR3 is TGTGCCAGCAGTTACCTTACTAGCGGGAGGGCCGGTGAGCAGTTCTTC.